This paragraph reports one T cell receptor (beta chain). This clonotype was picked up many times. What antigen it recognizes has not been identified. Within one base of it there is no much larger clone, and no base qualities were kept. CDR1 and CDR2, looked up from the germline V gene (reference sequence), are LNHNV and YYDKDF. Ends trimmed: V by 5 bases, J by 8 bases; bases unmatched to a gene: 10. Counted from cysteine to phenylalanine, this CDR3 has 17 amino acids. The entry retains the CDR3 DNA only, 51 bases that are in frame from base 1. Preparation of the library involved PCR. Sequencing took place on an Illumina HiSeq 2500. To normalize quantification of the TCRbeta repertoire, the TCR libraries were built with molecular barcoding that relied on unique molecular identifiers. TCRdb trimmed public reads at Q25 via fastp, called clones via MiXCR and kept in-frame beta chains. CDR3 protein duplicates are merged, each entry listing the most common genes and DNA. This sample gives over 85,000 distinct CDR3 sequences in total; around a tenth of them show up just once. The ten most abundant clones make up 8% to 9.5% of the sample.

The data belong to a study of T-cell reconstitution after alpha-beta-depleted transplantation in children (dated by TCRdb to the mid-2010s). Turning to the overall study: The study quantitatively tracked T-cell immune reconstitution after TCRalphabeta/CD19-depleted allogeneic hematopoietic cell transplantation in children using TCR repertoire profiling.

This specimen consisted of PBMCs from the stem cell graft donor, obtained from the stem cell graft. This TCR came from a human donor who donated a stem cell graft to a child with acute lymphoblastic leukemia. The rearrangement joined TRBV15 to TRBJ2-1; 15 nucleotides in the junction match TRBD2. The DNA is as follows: TGTGCCACCAGCGGACTCCCGGGACTAGCGGGAGGCGATGAGCAGTTCTTC. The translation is CATSGLPGLAGGDEQFF.